This T cell receptor (beta chain) is drawn from a study of T cell responses to AZD1222 COVID-19 vaccine. Points from the study as a whole: Donors were chiefly white British, with a greater number of females, and clonal diversity was perhaps underestimated. Unmutated variant regions are reportedly targeted by nearly half of spike-specific TCRs. Following two doses of AZD1222, Spike-specific TCR breadth and depth rose.

Germline V gene sequence: CDR1 GTSNPN, CDR2 SVGIG (reference sequence). V was trimmed by 3 bases and J by 1 base, leaving 16 bases between them. The CDR3 totals 15 residues. In the case of this clone: Its antigen is unknown.

Assay: immunoSEQ multiplex PCR; the TCRdb copy retains only in-frame clones and omits some. The sample records roughly 140,000 clones, about 92% being singletons. The rearrangement links TRBV30 to TRBJ2-7, with a weak D call TRBD2 (5 bases). Sequences were derived from peripheral blood, sampled after recovery from COVID-19. This TCR derives from an adult who had recovered from COVID-19. The CDR3 sequence: CAWSPPRRRSYEQYF. As DNA, the CDR3 is TGTGCCTGGAGCCCCCCACGGCGGAGGTCCTACGAGCAGTACTTC.